The source of this T cell receptor beta chain is a study of blood T cell repertoires in COVID-19. Study overall: Sites in the United States, Italy and Spain provided acute and convalescent COVID-19 samples. T cells, B-cell-depleted T cells, or PBMCs supplied cDNA or gDNA.

V lost 3 bases and J lost 8; bases outside the gene matches: 8. Germline assignment: CDR1 SGHNT and CDR2 YYREEE (reference sequence). The CDR3 covers 15 residues. In the authors' workflow: Counts of nucleated cells, estimated from reference gene primer amplification, were obtained. Generated by immunoSEQ multiplex PCR, the TCRdb table keeps only in-frame clones and is missing some. The D gene and trimming were derived from the DNA, and the V and J assignments and clone size from that table. The profile covers fewer than 200,000 clones, with roughly 80% appearing a single time and around 8.4% taken by the ten largest. The Seattle site enrolled patients during active infection and followed them longitudinally.

Sample: peripheral blood. This chain joins TRBV5-4 and TRBJ2-1; TRBD2 aligns across 10 bases. The source of this sequence is a woman older than 75 with COVID-19, enrolled during active disease. The chain's CDR3 is CASSSGLAEGDEQFF. The DNA for the CDR3 is TGTGCCAGCAGCTCTGGACTAGCGGAGGGGGATGAGCAGTTCTTC.